This T cell receptor (beta chain) was found in a study of cytomegalovirus exposure and HLA in healthy donors. Looking at the study overall: Among 398 genotyped donors, around 82% fell in the Caucasian-associated ancestry cluster. Study-level findings and limits: When a later analysis was performed, an Asian-associated ancestry cluster reportedly had fewer N-insertions than the roughly 730-donor mean. For most TCR beta V segments, an earlier analysis put the productive rate at about 87% or about 30% of the time.

PCR used 60 Vbeta primers and 13 Jbeta primers. Original processing methods: Among the unique TCR beta chains that a later analysis counted, about 84 million in all, about 10 million were shared. TCRdb keeps only in-frame clones here, not all; method: immunoSEQ multiplex PCR. Clone size and V and J calls were adopted from that table, with D and trimming inferred from the DNA. The table has 150,000 or so clones, approximately 80% seen once. The CDR3 is made up of 13 amino acids. V shed 6 bases, J shed 2 bases, and the junction held 3 bases outside the gene matches. The V gene's germline CDR1 is MNHEY and CDR2 SVGAGI. As for this clone: The antigen is unknown.

The chain recombines TRBV6-5 with TRBJ1-2; TRBD1 aligns across 7 bases. The receptor was isolated from a man in his forties or fifties in good health and CMV-seropositive. Sequencing was carried out using PBMCs. CDR3 region: CASRTGLNYGYTF. The CDR3 coding sequence is TGTGCCAGCAGGACAGGGTTAAACTATGGCTACACCTTC.